Included here is one TCR beta chain sequence, with context. The data belong to a study of graft-versus-host responses after intestinal transplantation. Study observations and caveats: In patients with graft-donor T cell macrochimerism, allograft graft-versus-host to host-versus-graft clonal ratios were high.

The CDR3 is 15 amino acids. V lost 2 bases, J lost 2 bases, and 13 bases lay in between. The data were produced by immunoSEQ multiplex PCR, yet TCRdb's version contains in-frame clones alone and is incomplete. This sample yields under 20,000 clones, of which about 40% are seen a single time; 1.5% to 2.5% belongs to the top ten. The material was alloreactive CD4+ T cells from a mixed lymphocyte reaction culture, obtained before transplantation. Subset described: CFSE-low proliferating T cells sorted from approximately six-day pre-transplant mixed lymphocyte reaction (GvH or HvG direction). The chain joins TRBV6-7 to TRBJ2-7; possible D gene TRBD1, 6 bases. TRBV6-7 is flagged as an ORF with uncertain function. The TCR sequence derives from a human patient who was an organ donor for intestinal transplantation. CDR3 nucleotides: TGTGCCAGCAGTTACCCCTCTCAGGGGCCCTACGAGCAGTACTTC. Its translation: CASSYPSQGPYEQYF.